A selection of T cell receptor beta chains follows, all from one sample in a study of cytomegalovirus exposure and HLA in healthy donors. Clones were read by immunoSEQ multiplex PCR, and TCRdb kept only the in-frame ones, dropping some. This sample contains around 210,000 clones. The material sequenced was PBMCs. The source of these receptors is a woman aged 25 to 45 in good health and CMV-seropositive. CDR3s include the opening cysteine and the closing phenylalanine or tryptophan. A D gene is named only where the DNA matches it firmly.

D gene	V gene	J gene	CDR3 DNA	CDR3 protein
-	TRBV2	TRBJ1-5	TGTGCCAGCAGTGCAGACAGACGCAATCAGCCCCAGCATTTT	CASSADRRNQPQHF
TRBD2	TRBV28	TRBJ2-7	TGTGCCACTAAGACTAGCGGGACCGACGACTACGAGCAGTACTTC	CATKTSGTDDYEQYF
-	TRBV13	TRBJ2-7	TGTGCCAGCAGCCAACCCCCCTCTCGTTCGGGGGAGCAGTACTTC	CASSQPPSRSGEQYF
TRBD1	TRBV7-9	TRBJ1-2	TGTGCCAGCAGCTTAGATTGGGGACAGGGAGGAGATGGCTACACCTTC	CASSLDWGQGGDGYTF
-	TRBV2	TRBJ1-2	TGTGCCAGCAGTGGGTGGGGCCGTGGCTACACCTTC	CASSGWGRGYTF
-	TRBV15	TRBJ2-1	TGTGCCACCAGCAGGGGAAAAGGGGCATCCAATGAGCAGTTCTTC	CATSRGKGASNEQFF
-	TRBV10-3	TRBJ1-1	TGTGCCATCAGTGCAACAGGACAGTCGGAAGCTTTCTTT	CAISATGQSEAFF
TRBD1	TRBV18	TRBJ1-1	TGTGCCAGCTCACCAGCTGGATCGACAGGGGTTACTGAAGCTTTCTTT	CASSPAGSTGVTEAFF
-	TRBV7-2	TRBJ1-5	TGTGCCAGCAGCTCAAACGGCGGGCAGCCCCAGCATTTT	CASSSNGGQPQHF
-	TRBV28	TRBJ1-5	TGTGCCAGCAGCCGAGTATTGGAGCCCCAGCATTTT	CASSRVLEPQHF
TRBD1	TRBV2	TRBJ1-2	TGTGCCAGCAGCGGGACAGGGGGGAGCTATGGCTACACCTTC	CASSGTGGSYGYTF
-	TRBV5-1	TRBJ1-1	TGCGCCAGCAGATGGGGGCCGAACACTGAAGCTTTCTTT	CASRWGPNTEAFF
-	TRBV29-1	TRBJ1-1	TGCAGCGTTTTTACAGGGAGGAACACTGAAGCTTTCTTT	CSVFTGRNTEAFF
-	TRBV6-4	TRBJ2-3	TGTGCCAGCAGGGACTCTAGCGTTAAAGATACGCAGTATTTT	CASRDSSVKDTQYF
-	TRBV10-1	TRBJ2-7	TGCGCCAGCAGTGAGTCAGGGGGTCGGCAGACCAACGAGCAGTACTTC	CASSESGGRQTNEQYF
TRBD2	TRBV6-5	TRBJ2-3	TGTGCCAGCAGTCTCTTAGCGGGAGCGGAAGATACGCAGTATTTT	CASSLLAGAEDTQYF
-	TRBV10-1	TRBJ1-5	TGCGCCAGCAGCCCGAAGGTGAGGGGCGGAGGGTCGGAGCAGCCCCAGCATTTT	CASSPKVRGGGSEQPQHF
-	TRBV28	TRBJ2-7	TGTGCCAGCAGTACCCCCGGCAGGGTCACCTACGAGCAGTACTTC	CASSTPGRVTYEQYF
-	TRBV27	TRBJ1-5	TGTGCCAGCAGCGAATCCTCACAGAATCAGCCCCAGCATTTT	CASSESSQNQPQHF
-	TRBV18	TRBJ2-7	TGTGCCAGCTCACCTGGAGGGCCCTACGAGCAGTACTTC	CASSPGGPYEQYF
-	TRBV5-8	TRBJ1-4	TGTGCCAGCAGTTCTACTCCCAGCGCAACTAATGAAAAACTGTTTTTT	CASSSTPSATNEKLFF
TRBD1	TRBV11-2	TRBJ1-1	TGTGCCAGCAGCTTAGTGTCAGGGGGCGCCCTGAACACTGAAGCTTTCTTT	CASSLVSGGALNTEAFF
TRBD1	TRBV10-3	TRBJ2-3	TGTGCCAGGACAGGGATCACAGATACGCAGTATTTT	CARTGITDTQYF
TRBD2	TRBV7-2	TRBJ2-1	TGTGCCAGCAGCTCAATAGCGGGCCTCTACAATGAGCAGTTCTTC	CASSSIAGLYNEQFF
TRBD1	TRBV5-4	TRBJ1-3	TGTGCCAGCAGCTTGCGGGACAGTGGAAACACCATATATTTT	CASSLRDSGNTIYF
TRBD2	TRBV6-5	TRBJ2-3	TGTGCCAGCAGTTACCAGCCGGGACTAGTGTATTTT	CASSYQPGLVYF
TRBD1	TRBV7-7	TRBJ1-6	TGTGCCAGCAGCCCCGGGACAGGGTTCGGTTCACCCCTCCACTTT	CASSPGTGFGSPLHF
TRBD2	TRBV7-8	TRBJ2-3	TGTGCCAGCAGTATACTAGCGGGCGGCACAGATACGCAGTATTTT	CASSILAGGTDTQYF
-	TRBV10-3	TRBJ2-7	TGTGCCATCAGTGAGTCGTCTGAACACTATCCCAACGAGCAGTACTTC	CAISESSEHYPNEQYF
TRBD1	TRBV5-1	TRBJ1-4	TGCGCCAGCAGCTTGGCTAGGGACAGTACTAATGAAAAACTGTTTTTT	CASSLARDSTNEKLFF
-	TRBV5-1	TRBJ2-3	TGCGCCAGCAGCTTGCCGACAGGAATTACAGATACGCAGTATTTT	CASSLPTGITDTQYF
TRBD1	TRBV5-1	TRBJ2-1	TGCGCCAGCAGCTCAAGGGACAGGGACAATGAGCAGTTCTTC	CASSSRDRDNEQFF
TRBD2	TRBV5-4	TRBJ2-2	TGTGCCAGCAGCTTGATCGGGACTAGCCGGACCGGGGAGCTGTTTTTT	CASSLIGTSRTGELFF
-	TRBV6-1	TRBJ1-2	TGTGCCAGCAGTGCGGAGGCCGGTGGCTACACCTTC	CASSAEAGGYTF
TRBD1	TRBV5-1	TRBJ1-1	TGCGCCAGCAGCTTGAGACAGGGGCTCGAAGCTTTCTTT	CASSLRQGLEAFF
-	TRBV4-1	TRBJ1-4	TGCGCCAGCAGCAAAGGGCAGTATAATGAAAAACTGTTTTTT	CASSKGQYNEKLFF
-	TRBV7-8	TRBJ2-5	TGTGCCAGCAGCAATCGACAGGGAGGTGGCGAGACCCAGTACTTC	CASSNRQGGGETQYF
-	TRBV27	TRBJ2-7	TGTGCCAGCAAGGACAATTTGAGGTCCTACGAGCAGTACTTC	CASKDNLRSYEQYF
TRBD1	TRBV7-9	TRBJ1-2	TGTGCCAGCAGCTACGGGCGAGGGGGCGCAGGCTATGGCTACACCTTC	CASSYGRGGAGYGYTF
-	TRBV28	TRBJ2-5	TGTGCCAGCAGTCCCCTACAGGAGTTCCAAGAGACCCAGTACTTC	CASSPLQEFQETQYF
TRBD1	TRBV19	TRBJ1-2	TGTGCCAGTAGTATTTATAAGACAGGGCTAATGCGAGGTGGCTACACCTTC	CASSIYKTGLMRGGYTF
-	TRBV10-2	TRBJ2-4	TGCGCCAGCACCCGAGTTCAGGGGGGCATTCAGTACTTC	CASTRVQGGIQYF